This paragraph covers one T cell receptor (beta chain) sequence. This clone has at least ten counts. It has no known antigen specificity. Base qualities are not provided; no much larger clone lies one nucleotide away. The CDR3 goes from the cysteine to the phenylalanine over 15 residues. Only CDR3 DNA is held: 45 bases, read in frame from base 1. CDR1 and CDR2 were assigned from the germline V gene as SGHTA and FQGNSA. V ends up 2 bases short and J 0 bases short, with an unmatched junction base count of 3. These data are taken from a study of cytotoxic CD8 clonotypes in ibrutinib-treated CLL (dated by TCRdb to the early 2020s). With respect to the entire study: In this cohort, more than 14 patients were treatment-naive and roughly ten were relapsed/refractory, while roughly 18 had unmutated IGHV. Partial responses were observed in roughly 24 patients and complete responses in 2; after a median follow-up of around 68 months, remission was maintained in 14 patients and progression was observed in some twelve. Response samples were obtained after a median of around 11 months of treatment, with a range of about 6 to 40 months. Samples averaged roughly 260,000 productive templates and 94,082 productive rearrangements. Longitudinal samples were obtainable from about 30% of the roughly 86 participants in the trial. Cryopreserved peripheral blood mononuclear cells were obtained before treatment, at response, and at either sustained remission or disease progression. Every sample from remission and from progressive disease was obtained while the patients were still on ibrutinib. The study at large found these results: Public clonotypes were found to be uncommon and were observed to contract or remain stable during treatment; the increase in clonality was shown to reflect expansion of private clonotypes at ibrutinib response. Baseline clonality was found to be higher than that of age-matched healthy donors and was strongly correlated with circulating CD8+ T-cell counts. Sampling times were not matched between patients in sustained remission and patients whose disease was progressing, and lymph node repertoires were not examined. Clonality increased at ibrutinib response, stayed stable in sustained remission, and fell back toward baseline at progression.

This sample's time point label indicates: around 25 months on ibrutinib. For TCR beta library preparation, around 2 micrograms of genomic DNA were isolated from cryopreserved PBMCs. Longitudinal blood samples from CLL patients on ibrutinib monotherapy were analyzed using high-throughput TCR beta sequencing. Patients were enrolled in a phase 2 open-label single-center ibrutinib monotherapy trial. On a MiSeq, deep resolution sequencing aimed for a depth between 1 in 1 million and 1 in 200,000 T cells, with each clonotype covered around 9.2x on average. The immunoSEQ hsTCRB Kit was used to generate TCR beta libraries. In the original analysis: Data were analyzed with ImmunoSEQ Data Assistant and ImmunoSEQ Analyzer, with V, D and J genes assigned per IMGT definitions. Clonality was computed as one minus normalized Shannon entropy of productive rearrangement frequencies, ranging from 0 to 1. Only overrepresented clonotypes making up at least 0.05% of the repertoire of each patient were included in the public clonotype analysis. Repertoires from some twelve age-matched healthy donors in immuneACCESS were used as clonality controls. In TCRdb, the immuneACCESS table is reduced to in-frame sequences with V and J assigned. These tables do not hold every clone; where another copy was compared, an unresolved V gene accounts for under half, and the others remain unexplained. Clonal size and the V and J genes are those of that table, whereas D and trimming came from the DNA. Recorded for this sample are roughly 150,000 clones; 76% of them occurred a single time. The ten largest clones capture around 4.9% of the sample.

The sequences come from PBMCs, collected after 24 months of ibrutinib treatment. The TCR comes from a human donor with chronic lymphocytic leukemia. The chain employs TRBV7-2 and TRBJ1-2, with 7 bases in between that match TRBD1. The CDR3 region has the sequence CASSLQQGSNYGYTF. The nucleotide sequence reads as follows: TGTGCCAGCAGCTTACAACAGGGGTCTAACTATGGCTACACCTTC.